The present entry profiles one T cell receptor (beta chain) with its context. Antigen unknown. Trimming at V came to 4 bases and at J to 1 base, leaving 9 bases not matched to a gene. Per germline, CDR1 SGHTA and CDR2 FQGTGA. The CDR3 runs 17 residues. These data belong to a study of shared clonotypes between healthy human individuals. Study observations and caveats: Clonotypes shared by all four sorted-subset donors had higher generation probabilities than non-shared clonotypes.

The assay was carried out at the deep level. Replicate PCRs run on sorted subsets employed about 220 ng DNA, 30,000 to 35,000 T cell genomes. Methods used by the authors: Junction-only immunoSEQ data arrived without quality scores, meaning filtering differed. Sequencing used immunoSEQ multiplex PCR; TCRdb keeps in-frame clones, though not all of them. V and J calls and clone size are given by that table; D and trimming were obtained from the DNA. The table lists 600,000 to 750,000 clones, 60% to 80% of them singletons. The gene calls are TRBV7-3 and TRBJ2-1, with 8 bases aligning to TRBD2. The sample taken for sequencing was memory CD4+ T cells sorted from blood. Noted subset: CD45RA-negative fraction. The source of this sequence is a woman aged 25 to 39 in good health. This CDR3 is CASSSGGVISSYNEQFF. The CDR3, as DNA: TGTGCCAGCAGCTCCGGGGGGGTTATTAGTTCCTACAATGAGCAGTTCTTC. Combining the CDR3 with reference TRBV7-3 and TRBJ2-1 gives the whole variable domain GAGVSQTPSNKVTEKGKYVELRCDPISGHTALYWYRQSLGQGPEFLIYFQGTGAADDSGLPNDRFFAVRPEGSVSTLKIQRTERGDSAVYLCASSSGGVISSYNEQFFGPGTRLTVL.